This T cell receptor (beta chain) was sequenced during a study of vaccination and CD4 T cells after COVID-19. Study details: Every participant was given two doses of BNT162b2 or mRNA-1273 vaccine. Treatment of control cultures consisted of a CEFX pool, an HIV-1 Nef pool, or no peptide.

CDR3 length: 18 residues. Per germline, CDR1 LGHNA and CDR2 YNFKEQ. The germline V and J ends were trimmed by 0 bases and 0 bases, with 16 bases remaining between them. Sequence data for DNA of cultured CD4+ T cells were generated by the Oncomine TCR Beta short-read assay. MiXCR was run by TCRdb on the PCR reads, yielding one entry per CDR3 protein. The sample yields some 16,000 distinct CDR3 sequences, around four fifths seen once. Study-level results: Convalescent patients were relatively few, and early post-infection timepoints were missing.

Described treatment: roughly ten-day PBMC culture with coronavirus spike peptide pools or control peptides (ViraFEST assay). Following a culture period (roughly ten days), negative selection was used to isolate CD4+ T cells. A single count supports this clonotype. Its specificity is unknown. Material: CD4+ T cells from blood, cultured in vitro. This clonotype originated in a human donor who had recovered from COVID-19. The genes are TRBV4-2 and TRBJ2-3; TRBD1 might be the D (6 bases). DNA for the CDR3: TGTGCCAGCAGCCAAGATAACAGCGACAGGACTAGCACAGATACGCAGTATTTT. Its translation is CASSQDNSDRTSTDTQYF.